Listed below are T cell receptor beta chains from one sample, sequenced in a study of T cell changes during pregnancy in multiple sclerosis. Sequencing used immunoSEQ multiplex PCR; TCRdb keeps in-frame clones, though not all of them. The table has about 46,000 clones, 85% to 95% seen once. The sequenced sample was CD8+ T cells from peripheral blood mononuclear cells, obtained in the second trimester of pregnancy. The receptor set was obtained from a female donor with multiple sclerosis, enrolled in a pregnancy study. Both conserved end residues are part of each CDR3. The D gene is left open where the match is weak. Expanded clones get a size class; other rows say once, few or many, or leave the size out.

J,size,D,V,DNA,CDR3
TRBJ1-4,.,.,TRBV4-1,TGCGCCAGCAGCCCTAGCGGGTCTACTAATGAAAAACTGTTTTTT,CASSPSGSTNEKLFF
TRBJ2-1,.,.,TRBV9,TGTGCCAGCAGCGACGGGGGTACCTCCTACAATGAGCAGTTCTTC,CASSDGGTSYNEQFF
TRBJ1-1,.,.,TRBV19,TGTGCCAGTAGTATTGGGGCCCGGGCTGAAGCTTTCTTT,CASSIGARAEAFF
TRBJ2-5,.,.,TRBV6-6,TGTGCCAGCAGTTACAGGGGTGAGACAGGAGAGACCCAGTACTTC,CASSYRGETGETQYF
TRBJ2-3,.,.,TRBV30,TGTGCCTGGAGTGTACAGTTCGGCACAGATACGCAGTATTTT,CAWSVQFGTDTQYF
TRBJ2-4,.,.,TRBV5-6,TGTGCCAGCAGCTTGCTCGGACAGCAACTAGCCAAAAACATTCAGTACTTC,CASSLLGQQLAKNIQYF
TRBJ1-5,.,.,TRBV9,TGTGCCAGCAGCGTAGGGGAGAATCAGCCCCAGCATTTT,CASSVGENQPQHF
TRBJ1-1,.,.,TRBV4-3,TGCGCCAGCAGCCAAGACAGGGGTACTTATGAAGCTTTCTTT,CASSQDRGTYEAFF
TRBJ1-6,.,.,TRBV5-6,TGTGCCAGCAGCTTGACAGCTGGGAATTCACCCCTCCACTTT,CASSLTAGNSPLHF
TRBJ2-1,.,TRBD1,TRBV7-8,TGTGCCAGCAGCCCCCGGACAGGGGGGGGTGAGCAGTTCTTC,CASSPRTGGGEQFF
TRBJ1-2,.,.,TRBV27,TGTGCCAGCAGCCCTCCCCGGGAGGACTTACCAGCTAACTATGGCTACACCTTC,CASSPPREDLPANYGYTF
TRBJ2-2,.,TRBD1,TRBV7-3,TGTGCCAGCAGCCCAGACAGGGGGCGAAGCGGGGAGCTGTTTTTT,CASSPDRGRSGELFF
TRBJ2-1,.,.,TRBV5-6,TGTGCCAGCAGCTCCAATGACAATGAGCAGTTCTTC,CASSSNDNEQFF
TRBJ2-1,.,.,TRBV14,TGTGCCAGCAGCCAAGGGGTTAGGAGCTCCTACAATGAGCAGTTCTTC,CASSQGVRSSYNEQFF
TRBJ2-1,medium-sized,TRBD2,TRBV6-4,TGTGCCAGCAGTGACTCGGCCAGCGGGGACTACAATGAGCAGTTCTTC,CASSDSASGDYNEQFF
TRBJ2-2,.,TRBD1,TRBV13,TGTGCCAGCAGCCCCCGACAGGGGCCAAGACCCGGGGAGCTGTTTTTT,CASSPRQGPRPGELFF
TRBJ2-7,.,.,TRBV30,TGTGCCTGGAGTCCGGACAGTCGAAATTACGAGCAGTACTTC,CAWSPDSRNYEQYF
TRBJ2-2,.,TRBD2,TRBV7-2,TGTGCCAGCAGCTTAGTCGGGTCTAGCGGGAGCGGGGAGCTGTTTTTT,CASSLVGSSGSGELFF
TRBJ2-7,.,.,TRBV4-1,TGCGCCAGCAGCCAAGCTGCAACCAACCTAGCCTACGAGCAGTACTTC,CASSQAATNLAYEQYF
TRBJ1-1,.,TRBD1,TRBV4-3,TGCGCCAGCAGCCACTACACAGGGGACACTGAAGCTTTCTTT,CASSHYTGDTEAFF
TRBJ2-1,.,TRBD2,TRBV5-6,TGTGCCAGCAGCCAGACTAGCGGGGGGTACGAGTACAATGAGCAGTTCTTC,CASSQTSGGYEYNEQFF
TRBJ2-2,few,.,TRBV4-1,TGCGCCAGCGGGCGGGCGGGGACGACCTCCGGGGAGCTGTTTTTT,CASGRAGTTSGELFF
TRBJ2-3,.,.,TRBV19,TGTGCCAGTAGTATAATACTAGTAAGCACAGATACGCAGTATTTT,CASSIILVSTDTQYF
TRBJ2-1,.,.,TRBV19,TGTGCCAGTAGTACGAACATAGGGGCTGAGCAGTTCTTC,CASSTNIGAEQFF
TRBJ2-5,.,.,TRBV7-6,TGTGCCAGCAGCACGCCCACGCTACCGGGTCTGGAGACCCAGTACTTC,CASSTPTLPGLETQYF
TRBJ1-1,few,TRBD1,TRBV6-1,TGTGCCAGCAGTGAAGCGCCGGGACAGGTTGCTGAAGCTTTCTTT,CASSEAPGQVAEAFF
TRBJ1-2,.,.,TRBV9,TGTGCCAGCAGCGTAGCCGGACAGCAGAGGACGTGGGGCTATGGCTACACCTTC,CASSVAGQQRTWGYGYTF
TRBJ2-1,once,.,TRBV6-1,TGTGCCAGCAGGGGGTGGGGGGTAAATGAGCAGTTCTTC,CASRGWGVNEQFF
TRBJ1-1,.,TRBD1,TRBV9,TGTGCCAGCAGCGTCGGGACAGGGGCAAACACTGAAGCTTTCTTT,CASSVGTGANTEAFF
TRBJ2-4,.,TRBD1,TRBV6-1,TGTGCCAGCAGTGCACATCCGGGACAGACTACTCTAGCCAAAAACATTCAGTACTTC,CASSAHPGQTTLAKNIQYF
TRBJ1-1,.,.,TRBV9,TGTGCCAGCAGCCTTACAGGGCCCACTGAAGCTTTCTTT,CASSLTGPTEAFF
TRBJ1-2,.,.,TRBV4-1,TGCGCCAGCAGCCAAGGGAGGATCTCCTTCTATGGCTACACCTTC,CASSQGRISFYGYTF
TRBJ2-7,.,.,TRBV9,TGTGCCAGCAGCGAGACAGCCCTCGGCTCCTACGAGCAGTACTTC,CASSETALGSYEQYF
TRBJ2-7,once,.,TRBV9,TGTGCCAGCAGCGTAGGAGCCGAGCAGTACTTC,CASSVGAEQYF
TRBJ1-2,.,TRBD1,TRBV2,TGTGCCAGCAGTGAACAGACAGGGTATGGCTACACCTTC,CASSEQTGYGYTF
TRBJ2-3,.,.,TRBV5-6,TGTGCCAGCAGCTCCTTGGAGGGGACCATAGATACGCAGTATTTT,CASSSLEGTIDTQYF
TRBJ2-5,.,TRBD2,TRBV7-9,TGTGCCACTCGAGGGAGGGGAGAAGAGACCCAGTACTTC,CATRGRGEETQYF
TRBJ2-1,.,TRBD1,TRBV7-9,TGTGCCAGCAGCTTGGACAGGGGTGATGAGCAGTTCTTC,CASSLDRGDEQFF
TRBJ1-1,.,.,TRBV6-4,TGTGCCAGCAGTCCTCGTGGGGGGGTCACTGAAGCTTTCTTT,CASSPRGGVTEAFF
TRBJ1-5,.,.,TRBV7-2,TGTGCCAGCAGCTTAACCAGAAATAGCAATCAGCCCCAGCATTTT,CASSLTRNSNQPQHF
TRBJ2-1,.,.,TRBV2,TGTGCCAGCAAGGGAGGGGGGAGCTCCTACAATGAGCAGTTCTTC,CASKGGGSSYNEQFF
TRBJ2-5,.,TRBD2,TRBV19,TGTGCCAGTAGTATTCTAGCGGGGGAGGTAGAGACCCAGTACTTC,CASSILAGEVETQYF
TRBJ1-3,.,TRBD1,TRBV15,TGTGCCACCAGCGGTTGGACAGGGGGTTCTGGAAACACCATATATTTT,CATSGWTGGSGNTIYF
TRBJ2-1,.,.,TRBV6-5,TGTGCCAGCAGCGATGGCGGGTACAATGAGCAGTTCTTC,CASSDGGYNEQFF
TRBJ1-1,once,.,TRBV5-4,TGTGCCAGCAGCTGGAGGGGCACTGAAGCTTTCTTT,CASSWRGTEAFF